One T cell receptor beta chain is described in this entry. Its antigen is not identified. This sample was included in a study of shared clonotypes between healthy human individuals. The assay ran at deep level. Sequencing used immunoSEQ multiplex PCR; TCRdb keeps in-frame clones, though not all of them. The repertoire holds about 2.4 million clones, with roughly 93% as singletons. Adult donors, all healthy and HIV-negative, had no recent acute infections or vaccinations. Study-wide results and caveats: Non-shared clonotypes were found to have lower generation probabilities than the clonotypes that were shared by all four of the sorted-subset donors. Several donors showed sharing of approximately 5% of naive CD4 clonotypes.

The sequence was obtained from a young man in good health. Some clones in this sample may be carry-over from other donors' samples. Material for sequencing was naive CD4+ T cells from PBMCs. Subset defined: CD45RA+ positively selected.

CDR3 coding DNA: TGTGCCAGCAGAGTGATGGGGGGCGCTGACTATGGCTACACCTTC. Protein product: CASRVMGGADYGYTF. This rearrangement joins TRBV27 to TRBJ1-2, with a tentative D call TRBD1 (6 bases). Per the germline V gene, CDR1 is MNHEY and CDR2 is SMNVEV (reference sequence). There are 15 residues in the CDR3. Trimming shortened V by 6 bases and J by 3 bases, and 17 bases separated the two germline ends.